A selection of T cell receptor beta chains follows, all from one sample in a study of T cell responses to AZD1222 COVID-19 vaccine. Some clones are missing from TCRdb's copy, which holds only in-frame ones; the method was immunoSEQ multiplex PCR. The sample includes around 120,000 clones, around 94% seen only once; the top ten take around 1.4%. Here the sequenced sample was peripheral blood, taken 28 days after the second AZD1222 dose. These receptors were taken from an adult who received the AZD1222 COVID-19 vaccine. CDR3s include the opening cysteine and the closing phenylalanine or tryptophan. The order of the fields is clone size, V gene, J gene, D gene, CDR3 DNA, CDR3 protein. A D gene is named only where the DNA matches it firmly. Rows give clone size only sometimes, using once, few, many, or a class for an expanded clone.

clone_size: NA
v_call: TRBV3-1/TRBV3-2
j_call: TRBJ1-2
d_call: NA
cdr3_nt: TGTGCCAGCAGCCAAGAAAATAGGGGGGTTTCTAACTATGGCTACACCTTC
cdr3_aa: CASSQENRGVSNYGYTF

clone_size: once
v_call: TRBV19
j_call: TRBJ1-2
d_call: TRBD1
cdr3_nt: TGTGCCAGTACCAATACGGACAGGGTATTTGATGGCTACACCTTC
cdr3_aa: CASTNTDRVFDGYTF

clone_size: NA
v_call: TRBV9
j_call: TRBJ2-1
d_call: TRBD2
cdr3_nt: TGTGCCAGCAGCGTAGAAGATAGCGGGCGGGAGCAGTTCTTC
cdr3_aa: CASSVEDSGREQFF

clone_size: NA
v_call: TRBV27
j_call: TRBJ1-5
d_call: TRBD1
cdr3_nt: TGTGCCAGCAGTTTAACGACAGGGGGCCTTCAGCCCCAGCATTTT
cdr3_aa: CASSLTTGGLQPQHF

clone_size: NA
v_call: TRBV4-2
j_call: TRBJ2-1
d_call: TRBD2
cdr3_nt: TGTGCCAGCAGCCAAGAGTGGACTAGCGGACCACAACAGTTCTTC
cdr3_aa: CASSQEWTSGPQQFF

clone_size: NA
v_call: TRBV7-9
j_call: TRBJ1-3
d_call: NA
cdr3_nt: TGTGCCAGCAGCTACCCCCGCATAGGAGAGATCTCTGGAAACACCATATATTTT
cdr3_aa: CASSYPRIGEISGNTIYF

clone_size: NA
v_call: TRBV5-1
j_call: TRBJ1-1
d_call: NA
cdr3_nt: TGCGCCAGCAGCTTGCGGCCCCCACAGACTGAAGCTTTCTTT
cdr3_aa: CASSLRPPQTEAFF

clone_size: NA
v_call: TRBV18
j_call: TRBJ2-1
d_call: TRBD2
cdr3_nt: TGTGCCAGCTCACCTGGGACTAGCGTAAGTCCCTCCTACAATGAGCAGTTCTTC
cdr3_aa: CASSPGTSVSPSYNEQFF

clone_size: NA
v_call: TRBV28
j_call: TRBJ2-5
d_call: NA
cdr3_nt: TGTGCCAGCCCAGCGGATAAAGAGACCCAGTACTTC
cdr3_aa: CASPADKETQYF

clone_size: NA
v_call: TRBV28
j_call: TRBJ2-5
d_call: NA
cdr3_nt: TGTGCCAGCAGTTTCAGGTCGGCCCAGTACTTC
cdr3_aa: CASSFRSAQYF

clone_size: NA
v_call: TRBV7-9
j_call: TRBJ2-3
d_call: NA
cdr3_nt: TGTGCCAGCAGCTTAGTTCTGACAGGCACAGATACGCAGTATTTT
cdr3_aa: CASSLVLTGTDTQYF

clone_size: NA
v_call: TRBV28
j_call: TRBJ2-1
d_call: TRBD2
cdr3_nt: TGTGCCAGCAGTTTACTTCCTACTAGCGGGAGTAATGAGCAGTTCTTC
cdr3_aa: CASSLLPTSGSNEQFF

clone_size: NA
v_call: TRBV28
j_call: TRBJ2-2
d_call: TRBD1
cdr3_nt: TGTGCCAGCGCCAACTCACAGGGGCGCACCGGGGAGCTGTTTTTT
cdr3_aa: CASANSQGRTGELFF

clone_size: few
v_call: TRBV25-1
j_call: TRBJ2-5
d_call: NA
cdr3_nt: TGTGCCAGCAGTGCGGGGGTCGGAGAGACCCAGTACTTC
cdr3_aa: CASSAGVGETQYF

clone_size: NA
v_call: TRBV29-1
j_call: TRBJ2-6
d_call: NA
cdr3_nt: TGCAGCGTAGGGACACACTCTGGGGCCAACGTCCTGACTTTC
cdr3_aa: CSVGTHSGANVLTF

clone_size: NA
v_call: TRBV2
j_call: TRBJ1-1
d_call: NA
cdr3_nt: TGTGCCAGCAGTGAATTACGTAGACAGAACACTGAAGCTTTCTTT
cdr3_aa: CASSELRRQNTEAFF

clone_size: NA
v_call: TRBV19
j_call: TRBJ1-1
d_call: NA
cdr3_nt: TGTGCCAGTAGTAAGGGGAACACTGAAGCTTTCTTT
cdr3_aa: CASSKGNTEAFF

clone_size: NA
v_call: TRBV7-2
j_call: TRBJ2-7
d_call: TRBD1
cdr3_nt: TGTGCCAGCAGTTTACAGGGGGCGGCCTACGAGCAGTACTTC
cdr3_aa: CASSLQGAAYEQYF

clone_size: NA
v_call: TRBV5-1
j_call: TRBJ1-4
d_call: TRBD1
cdr3_nt: TGCGCCAGCAGCTCGACAGGGGGGACAACTAATGAAAAACTGTTTTTT
cdr3_aa: CASSSTGGTTNEKLFF

clone_size: NA
v_call: TRBV11-2
j_call: TRBJ1-4
d_call: NA
cdr3_nt: TGTGCCAGCAGCTTAGACCCTATTGAAAAACTGTTTTTT
cdr3_aa: CASSLDPIEKLFF

clone_size: NA
v_call: TRBV2
j_call: TRBJ2-1
d_call: TRBD2
cdr3_nt: TGTGCCAGCGGCTGGAAATGGACTAGCGGACACAATGAGCAGTTCTTC
cdr3_aa: CASGWKWTSGHNEQFF

clone_size: NA
v_call: TRBV6-5
j_call: TRBJ2-7
d_call: NA
cdr3_nt: TGTGCCAGCAGTTACTCCCCGGACGGTTACGAGCAGTACTTC
cdr3_aa: CASSYSPDGYEQYF

clone_size: NA
v_call: TRBV28
j_call: TRBJ1-5
d_call: NA
cdr3_nt: TGTGCCAGCAGTCGCCCGGTGGACGGAGACAATCAGCCCCAGCATTTT
cdr3_aa: CASSRPVDGDNQPQHF

clone_size: NA
v_call: TRBV18
j_call: TRBJ1-6
d_call: NA
cdr3_nt: TGTGCCAGCTCACTGGGGGTCCGTAATTCACCCCTCCACTTT
cdr3_aa: CASSLGVRNSPLHF

clone_size: NA
v_call: TRBV4-1
j_call: TRBJ2-1
d_call: NA
cdr3_nt: TGCGCCAGCAGCCAAGATGGGAGAGATGAGCAGTTCTTC
cdr3_aa: CASSQDGRDEQFF

clone_size: NA
v_call: TRBV19
j_call: TRBJ2-6
d_call: NA
cdr3_nt: TGTGCCAGTAGTAAAGGCGGGCGACCATGGCAATCTGGGGCCAACGTCCTGACTTTC
cdr3_aa: CASSKGGRPWQSGANVLTF

clone_size: NA
v_call: TRBV3-1/TRBV3-2
j_call: TRBJ1-5
d_call: NA
cdr3_nt: TGTGCCAGCAGCCGAGACCCTCAAATAAATCAGCCCCAGCATTTT
cdr3_aa: CASSRDPQINQPQHF

clone_size: few
v_call: TRBV27
j_call: TRBJ2-7
d_call: TRBD1
cdr3_nt: TGTGCCAGCAGTTTATATACGGGACAGGGGGGATACGAGCAGTACTTC
cdr3_aa: CASSLYTGQGGYEQYF

clone_size: once
v_call: TRBV6-6
j_call: TRBJ2-2
d_call: NA
cdr3_nt: TGTGCCAGCAGTCCGCTACCAAGGGGGGGCACCGGGGAGCTGTTTTTT
cdr3_aa: CASSPLPRGGTGELFF

clone_size: NA
v_call: TRBV6-4
j_call: TRBJ2-1
d_call: TRBD1
cdr3_nt: TGTGCCAGCAGTCCCATACAGGGGGCCGACAATGAGCAGTTCTTC
cdr3_aa: CASSPIQGADNEQFF

clone_size: NA
v_call: TRBV28
j_call: TRBJ1-1
d_call: TRBD1
cdr3_nt: TGTGCCAGCAGTTCCCCCGGACAGGGTGGCACTGAAGCTTTCTTT
cdr3_aa: CASSSPGQGGTEAFF

clone_size: NA
v_call: TRBV20-1
j_call: TRBJ1-2
d_call: NA
cdr3_nt: TGCAGTGCGAGTGCGGGGGATTACGGCTACACCTTC
cdr3_aa: CSASAGDYGYTF

clone_size: NA
v_call: TRBV4-1
j_call: TRBJ2-7
d_call: TRBD1
cdr3_nt: TGCGCCAGCAGCCAAGGAGTGGGACAGGGGAGCGAGCAGTACTTC
cdr3_aa: CASSQGVGQGSEQYF

clone_size: NA
v_call: TRBV29-1
j_call: TRBJ1-3
d_call: NA
cdr3_nt: TGCAGCGTTGGGAAGGACAGCTCTGGAAACACCATATATTTT
cdr3_aa: CSVGKDSSGNTIYF

clone_size: NA
v_call: TRBV14
j_call: TRBJ2-7
d_call: TRBD2
cdr3_nt: TGTGCCAGCAGCCTCCGTGGGCCGGGAGGGACCCCTTACGAGCAGTACTTC
cdr3_aa: CASSLRGPGGTPYEQYF

clone_size: NA
v_call: TRBV9
j_call: TRBJ2-4
d_call: TRBD2
cdr3_nt: TGTGCCAGCAGCCCTGGGACTAGCGGGAGAGGGGCTCAAAACATTCAGTACTTC
cdr3_aa: CASSPGTSGRGAQNIQYF